This TCR beta chain was found in a study of OX40 agonist ivuxolimab in advanced cancers. Clones were read by immunoSEQ multiplex PCR, and TCRdb kept only the in-frame ones, dropping some. The sample lists 70,000 or so clones; about 88% were seen once. Patients with a history of autoimmune disease or on systemic immunosuppression were excluded. The TCR sequence derives from an adult with an advanced solid tumor such as melanoma, head and neck, liver or kidney cancer. This specimen was CD4+ or CD8+ T cells sorted from blood, taken in a trial of the OX40 agonist ivuxolimab.

CDR3 in amino acids: CASLRSSGRAWGNEQFF. DNA for the CDR3: TGTGCCAGCCTTAGATCCAGCGGGAGGGCCTGGGGGAATGAGCAGTTCTTC. The J gene is TRBJ2-1, the V gene TRBV6-4; TRBD2 agrees at 10 bases. CDR3 length: 17 amino acids. V was pared by 8 bases and J by 7 bases, with 17 bases of the junction left unmatched. Germline V gene sequence: CDR1 MRHNA, CDR2 SNTAGT.